The 6 T cell receptor beta chains presented below share a single source sample, sequenced in a study of control samples from healthy donors and cancer patients. Clones were sequenced by immunoSEQ multiplex PCR, and TCRdb holds only the in-frame ones, with some missing. The profile shows under 150,000 clones, about 93% of them singletons. Sequencing used blood. The origin of the receptors is a man in his thirties or forties in good health.

CDR3 residues: CASSGQLADTQYF. CDR3 sequence (DNA): TGTGCCAGCAGTGGACAATTGGCAGATACGCAGTATTTT. The rearrangement joins TRBV2 to TRBJ2-3; D unresolved. Germline CDR1 SNHLY, CDR2 FYNNEI. The CDR3 extends over 13 amino acids. The V gene lost 4 bases and the J gene lost 4 bases, with 9 bases spanning the gap.

The chain uses TRBV9 and TRBJ1-3; maybe TRBD1 (5 bases). Germline V gene sequence: CDR1 SGDLS, CDR2 YYNGEE. This CDR3 spans 16 amino acids. V was trimmed by 4 bases and J by 0 bases, leaving 14 bases between them. CDR3 in amino acids: CASSSLGTASGNTIYF. In nucleotides, the CDR3 is TGTGCCAGCAGCTCCCTTGGGACGGCCTCTGGAAACACCATATATTTT.

The J gene is TRBJ1-5, the V gene TRBV19; no definite D call. V lost 3 bases to trimming and J lost 1 base, with 22 bases between them. Germline assignment: CDR1 LNHDA and CDR2 SQIVND (reference sequence). The CDR3 runs to 19 residues. CDR3 residues: CASSMAVGQVYSSNQPQHF. In DNA form, the CDR3 reads TGTGCCAGTAGTATGGCGGTAGGGCAGGTATATTCAAGCAATCAGCCCCAGCATTTT.

The rearrangement uses TRBV9 and TRBJ2-2, with a possible D match to TRBD1 (5 bases). In germline, CDR1 is SGDLS, CDR2 YYNGEE. CDR3 size: 14 residues. Trimming shortened V by 4 bases and J by 1 base, and 8 bases separated the two germline ends. The CDR3 DNA reads TGTGCCAGCAGCTATACAGGGAACACCGGGGAGCTGTTTTTT. Its protein product is CASSYTGNTGELFF.

V usage is TRBV19 and J usage is TRBJ1-5, with D unclear. V was shortened by 2 bases and J by 7 bases, with 6 bases between the two germline ends. Per the germline V gene, CDR1 is LNHDA and CDR2 is SQIVND (reference sequence). The CDR3 is made up of 12 amino acids. The CDR3 sequence: CASSILGQPQHF. CDR3 nucleotides: TGTGCCAGTAGTATATTGGGCCAGCCCCAGCATTTT.

J is TRBJ2-5 and V is TRBV6-5; D is unresolved. Trimming removed 7 bases at V and 4 bases at J, with 13 bases between. Germline assignment: CDR1 MNHEY and CDR2 SVGAGI. This CDR3 spans 13 amino acids. The DNA of the CDR3 is TGTGCCAGCACCCCCCCTGGAATAGAGACCCAGTACTTC. Translating gives CASTPPGIETQYF.